A selection of T cell receptor beta chains follows, all from one sample in a study of blood T cell repertoires in COVID-19. Sequenced by immunoSEQ multiplex PCR; TCRdb stores in-frame clones only, minus some. This table holds 200,000 to 300,000 clones, about 83% found once. The specimen was peripheral blood. These receptors were taken from a human donor in a cohort sampled during active COVID-19. Each CDR3 is given with its conserved first and last residue. Fields, in order: V gene, clone size, D gene, J gene, CDR3 DNA, CDR3 protein. The D gene is left open where the match is weak. The size entry is marked missing in some rows and otherwise reads once, few, many or a size class.

TRBV6-5	.	TRBD1	TRBJ1-4	TGTGCCAGCAGACCGGGACAGGGCGTTGAAAAACTGTTTTTT	CASRPGQGVEKLFF
TRBV9	.	TRBD1	TRBJ1-2	TGTGCCAGCAGCGCTGGGACAGACAGGGTTAACTATGGCTACACCTTC	CASSAGTDRVNYGYTF
TRBV5-1	once	.	TRBJ2-7	TGCGCCAGCACCGCCTCAGTTCCACTACGAGAGCAGTACTTC	CASTASVPLREQYF
TRBV15	.	TRBD1	TRBJ1-2	TGTGCCACCAGGCGACCCGGGACAGCTAACTATGGCTACACCTTC	CATRRPGTANYGYTF
TRBV4-2	.	.	TRBJ2-7	TGTGCCAGCAGCCAAGATAGTGCCAGGGGCGGCTACGAGCAGTACTTC	CASSQDSARGGYEQYF
TRBV14	.	.	TRBJ1-6	TGTGCCAGCAGCCGACAAGGTTATTCACCCCTCCACTTT	CASSRQGYSPLHF
TRBV9	.	.	TRBJ1-2	TGTGCCAGCAGCTCCAGACAGCGACATGGCTACACCTTC	CASSSRQRHGYTF
TRBV10-3	.	.	TRBJ2-5	TGTGCCATCAACCACACGGGAAAGGTTCAAGAGACCCAGTACTTC	CAINHTGKVQETQYF
TRBV5-6	.	.	TRBJ1-4	TGTGCCAGCAGCGCCCGGGGAAACCAGGAAAAACTGTTTTTT	CASSARGNQEKLFF
TRBV28	.	.	TRBJ2-3	TGTGCCAGCAGGAGTGGTTATACAGATACGCAGTATTTT	CASRSGYTDTQYF
TRBV14	.	.	TRBJ1-4	TGTGCCAGCAGCCAAGATATGAGCAGGGGAAATGAAAAACTGTTTTTT	CASSQDMSRGNEKLFF
TRBV11-3	.	TRBD1	TRBJ2-7	TGTGCCAGCAGCTTGGGGACAGGGGGAGGCGAGCAGTACTTC	CASSLGTGGGEQYF
TRBV5-4	.	.	TRBJ1-1	TGTGCCAGCAGCTCATCAGACACTGAAGCTTTCTTT	CASSSSDTEAFF
TRBV7-2	many	TRBD2	TRBJ2-3	TGTGCCAGCAGCCGGACTAGCGGAGGGGGGACAGATACGCAGTATTTT	CASSRTSGGGTDTQYF
TRBV27	.	.	TRBJ1-4	TGTGCCAGCAGTTTATTGGGTCAGGGAGGAGAAAAACTGTTTTTT	CASSLLGQGGEKLFF
TRBV4-1	.	TRBD1	TRBJ1-4	TGCGCCAGCAGCTCCCGGGACAGGAACAATAATGAAAAACTGTTTTTT	CASSSRDRNNNEKLFF
TRBV27	.	.	TRBJ2-4	TGTGCCACAAAGAGTCCGCTAGCCAAAAACATTCAGTACTTC	CATKSPLAKNIQYF
TRBV5-1	.	.	TRBJ2-7	TGCGCCAGCAGCGTCCCGGGGGACGAGCAGTACTTC	CASSVPGDEQYF
TRBV27	.	.	TRBJ1-6	TGTGCCAGCAGTTTCACCGACAGAATTAATTCACCCCTCCACTTT	CASSFTDRINSPLHF
TRBV6-1	.	.	TRBJ1-2	TGTGCCAGCAGTGACGCGGATCCGGGCTATGGCTACACCTTC	CASSDADPGYGYTF
TRBV18	.	TRBD1	TRBJ2-1	TGTGCCAGCTCACCACCCGGACAGGGACGGGGCAATGAGCAGTTCTTC	CASSPPGQGRGNEQFF
TRBV6-6	.	TRBD2	TRBJ2-3	TGTGCCAGCAGTCTATTGACTAGCGGGGATTTTACAGATACGCAGTATTTT	CASSLLTSGDFTDTQYF
TRBV5-1	.	.	TRBJ1-3	TGCGCCAGCAGCTTGGACGGTGGAAACACCATATATTTT	CASSLDGGNTIYF
TRBV10-3	.	TRBD1	TRBJ2-3	TGTGCCATCGGACAGGGGATAGCCGATACGCAGTATTTT	CAIGQGIADTQYF
TRBV11-2	.	.	TRBJ2-5	TGTGCCAGCAGCTTACGGACACCGTCGGGGGAAGAGACCCAGTACTTC	CASSLRTPSGEETQYF
TRBV6-2/TRBV6-3	.	TRBD2	TRBJ2-5	TGTGCCAGCAGTTACGTACTAGCGGGGGGATCAAAGTACCAAGAGACCCAGTACTTC	CASSYVLAGGSKYQETQYF
TRBV5-1	.	TRBD2	TRBJ2-2	TGCGCCAGCAGCTTGAGCGGGAGCACCGGGGAGCTGTTTTTT	CASSLSGSTGELFF
TRBV5-1	.	TRBD1	TRBJ1-1	TGCGCCAGCAGCCCTAGAAGACAGGGTCAGAACACTGAAGCTTTCTTT	CASSPRRQGQNTEAFF
TRBV5-8	.	TRBD2	TRBJ2-1	TGTGCCGCTAGGACTAGCGGCTACAATGAGCAGTTCTTC	CAARTSGYNEQFF
TRBV6-6	.	TRBD1	TRBJ2-7	TGTGCCAGCAGTTACTCACAGGGGCCCTCAATCGAGAGGCAGTACTTC	CASSYSQGPSIERQYF
TRBV7-8	.	.	TRBJ1-1	TGTGCCAGCAGCCCTACGGGGGAGGGCACTGAAGCTTTCTTT	CASSPTGEGTEAFF
TRBV30	.	.	TRBJ2-1	TGTGCCTGGAGTGTACGGAGGGTCGACAATGAGCAGTTCTTC	CAWSVRRVDNEQFF
TRBV28	once	.	TRBJ1-1	TGTGCCAGCAGTTTACCAGCGAATGAAGCTTTCTTT	CASSLPANEAFF
TRBV2	medium-sized	.	TRBJ1-5	TGTGCCAGCAGTCCGGACTTAAATAGCAATCAGCCCCAGCATTTT	CASSPDLNSNQPQHF
TRBV4-1	medium-sized	.	TRBJ2-7	TGCGCCAGCAGCCTCCTCGGACCGGACTCGGGCGAGCAGTACTTC	CASSLLGPDSGEQYF
TRBV6-4	.	TRBD2	TRBJ2-1	TGTGCCAGCAGTGAGAGCGGGACCAACAATGAGCAGTTCTTC	CASSESGTNNEQFF
TRBV2	once	.	TRBJ1-4	TGTGCCAGCAGACACGCGCGGGGCGCGGGTGAAAAACTGTTTTTT	CASRHARGAGEKLFF
TRBV7-9	.	.	TRBJ2-7	TGTGCCAGCAGCTTAGCCCTATCACCGTCGCGGGAGCAGTACTTC	CASSLALSPSREQYF
TRBV6-5	.	TRBD1	TRBJ2-3	TGTGCCAGCATAGGAACAGGGGGCATGGATACGCAGTATTTT	CASIGTGGMDTQYF
TRBV5-6	.	.	TRBJ2-6	TGTGCCAGCAGCTGGAGGGACTCTGGGGCCAACGTCCTGACTTTC	CASSWRDSGANVLTF
TRBV3-1/TRBV3-2	.	TRBD1	TRBJ2-4	TGTGCCAGCAGCCCCTCGAGAAGGGCAGGGGGTTCTGAAAACATTCAGTACTTC	CASSPSRRAGGSENIQYF
TRBV5-4	.	TRBD2	TRBJ2-3	TGTGCCAGCAGCTTTCTTTCGCGGGGGTCCACAGATACGCAGTATTTT	CASSFLSRGSTDTQYF
TRBV28	.	TRBD2	TRBJ2-3	TGTGCCAGCAGGATTACTAGCGCGAGCACAGATACGCAGTATTTT	CASRITSASTDTQYF
TRBV14	many	TRBD1	TRBJ2-1	TGTGCCAGCAGCCTCCTACCGGGACAGGGTGACAATGAGCAGTTCTTC	CASSLLPGQGDNEQFF
TRBV7-9	.	.	TRBJ1-2	TGTGCCAGCAGCTTAGCGCAAACAGGCGACGGCTACACCTTC	CASSLAQTGDGYTF
TRBV3-1/TRBV3-2	.	.	TRBJ2-1	TGTGCCAGCAGAGGACTACGGAGCTACAATGAGCAGTTCTTC	CASRGLRSYNEQFF
TRBV5-5	.	.	TRBJ2-5	TGTGCCAGCAGCCCTCAAGGGGTAGGAGAGACCCAGTACTTC	CASSPQGVGETQYF
TRBV13	many	.	TRBJ2-3	TGTGCCAGCAGCCCTCGACTAGTGGGAGATACGCAGTATTTT	CASSPRLVGDTQYF
TRBV12-5	.	.	TRBJ2-2	TGTGCTAGTGGCCTCGGACAGCCCTCGAACACCGGGGAGCTGTTTTTT	CASGLGQPSNTGELFF
TRBV9	.	TRBD1	TRBJ1-4	TGTGCCAGCAGCGTAGAAGGGACAGGGTATGAAAAACTGTTTTTT	CASSVEGTGYEKLFF